The 8 T cell receptor beta chains listed next were all sequenced from one sample in a study of control samples from healthy donors and cancer patients. Clones were sequenced by immunoSEQ multiplex PCR, and TCRdb holds only the in-frame ones, with some missing. Here the sample spans 100,000 or so clones, more than 85% being singletons. The sample consisted of blood. These receptors were obtained from a woman under 40 in good health.

V is TRBV6-2 or TRBV6-3 and J is TRBJ1-2, with D tentatively TRBD1 (5 bases). Germline V gene sequence: CDR1 MNHEY, CDR2 SVGEGT. Trimming left V 6 bases short and J 3 bases short, with 17 bases between. The CDR3 consists of 15 residues. The CDR3 region has the DNA TGTGCCAGCAGCCGCACACGGGGCGTGGACTATGGCTACACCTTC. Its protein is CASSRTRGVDYGYTF.

The rearrangement uses TRBV11-1 and TRBJ2-5; 9 bases are shared with TRBD2. Germline-derived CDR1 and CDR2 are SGHAT and FQDESV (reference sequence). V shed 5 bases, J shed 1 base, and the junction held 8 bases outside the gene matches. The CDR3 sequence is 16 residues long. CDR3 DNA sequence: TGTGCCAGCAGCCGGCCGGGACTAGCCCCCCAAGAGACCCAGTACTTC. Its protein is CASSRPGLAPQETQYF.

CDR3 bases: TGTGCCAGCAGACCGGAACAGGGGGCAGGCGGGGAGCTGTTTTTT. This translates into CASRPEQGAGGELFF. This chain uses TRBV6-5 with TRBJ2-2, with 9 bases fitting TRBD1. J gave up 7 bases and V 6 bases, and 9 bases lay outside the gene matches. Germline V gene sequence: CDR1 MNHEY, CDR2 SVGAGI. The CDR3 is made up of 15 amino acids.

As DNA, the CDR3 is TGTGCCAGCAGTGAAAGGGTCAGGGGCGGCTATGGCTACACCTTC. This gives the protein CASSERVRGGYGYTF. This rearrangement joins TRBV6-1 to TRBJ1-2; D is perhaps TRBD1 (6 bases). This CDR3 spans 15 amino acids. Germline loops: CDR1 MNHNS, CDR2 SASEGT. Trimming pared 2 bases from V and 4 bases from J, leaving 14 bases between.

The rearrangement uses TRBV4-1 and TRBJ2-1, with 10 bases that match TRBD2. The CDR3 is made up of 17 amino acids. The V gene end was trimmed by 0 bases and the J gene end by 0 bases; junction bases not matched to a gene: 2. The germline CDR1 and CDR2 sequences are MGHRA and YSYEKL. The CDR3 reads CASSQDASGGSYNEQFF. The DNA for the CDR3 is TGCGCCAGCAGCCAAGATGCTAGCGGGGGCTCCTACAATGAGCAGTTCTTC.

The J gene is TRBJ1-3, the V gene TRBV13, with 7 bases matching TRBD1. Trimming at V came to 3 bases and at J to 2 bases, leaving 13 bases not matched to a gene. The length of the CDR3 is 18 residues. Germline V gives CDR1 PRHDT, CDR2 FYEKMQ (reference sequence). CDR3 nucleotides: TGTGCCAGCAGCTTGTGGGGGGCAGGGGGAGGCCCTGGAAACACCATATATTTT. Its protein is CASSLWGAGGGPGNTIYF.

The chain combines TRBV3-1 (or the pseudogene TRBV3-2) with TRBJ2-1; D unresolved. The CDR3 spans 16 residues. The ends were cut back, 4 bases at V and 0 bases at J, with 13 bases in the middle. Germline CDR1 reads LGHDT; CDR2 reads YNNKEL (reference sequence). The CDR3 sequence: CASSRGPPGSYNEQFF. CDR3 DNA sequence: TGTGCCAGCAGCCGCGGACCCCCGGGCTCCTACAATGAGCAGTTCTTC.

V is TRBV18 and J is TRBJ1-6, with 10 bases that match TRBD1. CDR1 and CDR2 from the germline V gene are KGHSH and LQKENI. J lost 7 bases, V lost 2 bases, and 5 bases had no gene match. CDR3 length: 16 amino acids. The DNA of the CDR3 is TGTGCCAGCTCACCAAGAATGGGACAGGGGAATTCACCCCTCCACTTT. Protein sequence: CASSPRMGQGNSPLHF.